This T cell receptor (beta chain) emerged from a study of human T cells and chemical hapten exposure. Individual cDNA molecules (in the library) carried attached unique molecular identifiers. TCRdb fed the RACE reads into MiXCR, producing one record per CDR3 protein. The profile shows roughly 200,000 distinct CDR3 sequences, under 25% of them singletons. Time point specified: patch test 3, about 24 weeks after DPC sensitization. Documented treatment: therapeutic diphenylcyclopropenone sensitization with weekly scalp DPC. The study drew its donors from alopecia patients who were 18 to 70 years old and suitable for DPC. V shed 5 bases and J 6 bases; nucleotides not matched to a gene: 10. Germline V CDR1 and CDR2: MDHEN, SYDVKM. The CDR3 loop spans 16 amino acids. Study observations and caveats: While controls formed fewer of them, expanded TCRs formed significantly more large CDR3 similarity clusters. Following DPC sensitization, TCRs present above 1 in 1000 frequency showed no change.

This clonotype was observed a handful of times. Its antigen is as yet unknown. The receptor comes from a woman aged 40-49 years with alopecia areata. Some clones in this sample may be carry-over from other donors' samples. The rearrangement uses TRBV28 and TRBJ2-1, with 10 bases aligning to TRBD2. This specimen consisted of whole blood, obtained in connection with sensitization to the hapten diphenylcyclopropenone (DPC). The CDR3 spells CASSVRTSGIFNEQFF. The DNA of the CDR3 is TGTGCCAGCAGTGTCCGGACTAGCGGAATCTTCAATGAGCAGTTCTTC.